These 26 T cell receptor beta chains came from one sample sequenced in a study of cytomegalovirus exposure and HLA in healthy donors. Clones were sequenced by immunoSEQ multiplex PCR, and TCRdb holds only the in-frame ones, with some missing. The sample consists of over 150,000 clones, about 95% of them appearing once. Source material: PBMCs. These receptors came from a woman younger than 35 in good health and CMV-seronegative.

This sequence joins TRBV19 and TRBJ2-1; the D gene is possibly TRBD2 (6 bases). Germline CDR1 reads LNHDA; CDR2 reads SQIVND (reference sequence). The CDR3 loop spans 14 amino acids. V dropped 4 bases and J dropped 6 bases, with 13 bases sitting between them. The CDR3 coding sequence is TGTGCCAGTAGTAGGTACGCGGGACCCAATGAGCAGTTCTTC. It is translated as CASSRYAGPNEQFF.

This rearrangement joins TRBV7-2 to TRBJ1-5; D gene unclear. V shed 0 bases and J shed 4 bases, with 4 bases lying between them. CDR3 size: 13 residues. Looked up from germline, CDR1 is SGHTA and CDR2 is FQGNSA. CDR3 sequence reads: CASSLALNQPQHF. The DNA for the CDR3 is TGTGCCAGCAGCTTAGCACTTAATCAGCCCCAGCATTTT.

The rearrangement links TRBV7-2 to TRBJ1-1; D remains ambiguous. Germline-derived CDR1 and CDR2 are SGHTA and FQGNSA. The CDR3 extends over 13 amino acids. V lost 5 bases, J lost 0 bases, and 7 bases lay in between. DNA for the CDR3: TGTGCCAGCAGCCCCTATTTGAACACTGAAGCTTTCTTT. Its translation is CASSPYLNTEAFF.

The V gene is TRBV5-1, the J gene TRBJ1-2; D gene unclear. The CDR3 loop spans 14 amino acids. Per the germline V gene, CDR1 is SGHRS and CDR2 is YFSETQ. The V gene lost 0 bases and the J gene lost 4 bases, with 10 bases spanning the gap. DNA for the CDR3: TGCGCCAGCAGCTTGGACGGGATCCCCTATGGCTACACCTTC. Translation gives CASSLDGIPYGYTF.

This CDR3 is CASSTNTLGANEQFF. The DNA of the CDR3 is TGCGCCAGCAGCACAAACACCTTGGGGGCGAATGAGCAGTTCTTC. The gene calls are TRBV5-1 and TRBJ2-1, with D possibly TRBD1 on 6 matching bases. V was trimmed by 4 bases and J by 7 bases, leaving 18 bases between them. This CDR3 region has 15 residues. Per the germline V gene, CDR1 is SGHRS and CDR2 is YFSETQ.

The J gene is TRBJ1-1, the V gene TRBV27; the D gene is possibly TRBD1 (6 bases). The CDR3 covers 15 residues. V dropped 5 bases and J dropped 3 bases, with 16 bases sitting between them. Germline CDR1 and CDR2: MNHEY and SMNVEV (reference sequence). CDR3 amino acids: CASSPRQARYTEAFF. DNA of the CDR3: TGTGCCAGCAGTCCCCGACAGGCTCGGTACACTGAAGCTTTCTTT.

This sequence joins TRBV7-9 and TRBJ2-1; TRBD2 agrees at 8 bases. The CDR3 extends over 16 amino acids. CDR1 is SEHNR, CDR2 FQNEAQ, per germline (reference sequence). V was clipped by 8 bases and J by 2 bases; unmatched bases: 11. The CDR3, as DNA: TGTGCCAGCCGACTGGGACGGGGGGGAACCTACAATGAGCAGTTCTTC. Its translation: CASRLGRGGTYNEQFF.

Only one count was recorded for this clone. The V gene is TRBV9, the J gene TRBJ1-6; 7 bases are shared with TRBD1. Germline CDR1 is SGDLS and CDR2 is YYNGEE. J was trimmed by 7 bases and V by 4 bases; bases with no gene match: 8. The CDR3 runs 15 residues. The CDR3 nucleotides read TGTGCCAGCAGCATCGGACAGGAACCAAATTCACCCCTCCACTTT. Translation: CASSIGQEPNSPLHF.

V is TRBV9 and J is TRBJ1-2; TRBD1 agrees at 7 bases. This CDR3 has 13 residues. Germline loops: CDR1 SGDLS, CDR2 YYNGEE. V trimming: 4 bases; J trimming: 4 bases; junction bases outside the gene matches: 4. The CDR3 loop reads CASSPGTAYGYTF. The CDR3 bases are TGTGCCAGCAGCCCTGGGACAGCCTATGGCTACACCTTC.

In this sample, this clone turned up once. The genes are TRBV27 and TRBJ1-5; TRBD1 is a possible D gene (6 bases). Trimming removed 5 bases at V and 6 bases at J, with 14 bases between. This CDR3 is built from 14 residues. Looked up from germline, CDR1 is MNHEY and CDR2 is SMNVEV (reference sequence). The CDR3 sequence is CASSPGRGSQPQHF. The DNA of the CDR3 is TGTGCCAGCAGTCCCGGGAGGGGGAGTCAGCCCCAGCATTTT.

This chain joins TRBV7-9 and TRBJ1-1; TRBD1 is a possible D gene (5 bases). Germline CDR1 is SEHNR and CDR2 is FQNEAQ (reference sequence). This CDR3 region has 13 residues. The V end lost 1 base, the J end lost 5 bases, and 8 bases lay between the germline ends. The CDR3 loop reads CASSLGKGTEAFF. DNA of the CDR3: TGTGCCAGCAGCTTAGGGAAGGGGACTGAAGCTTTCTTT.

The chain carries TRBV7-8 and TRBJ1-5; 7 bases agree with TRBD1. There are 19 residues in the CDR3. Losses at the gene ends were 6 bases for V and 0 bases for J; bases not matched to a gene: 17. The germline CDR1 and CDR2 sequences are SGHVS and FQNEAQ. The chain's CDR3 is CASSRKGALNYNSNQPQHF. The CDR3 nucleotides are TGTGCCAGCAGTAGGAAGGGGGCCCTCAATTACAATAGCAATCAGCCCCAGCATTTT.

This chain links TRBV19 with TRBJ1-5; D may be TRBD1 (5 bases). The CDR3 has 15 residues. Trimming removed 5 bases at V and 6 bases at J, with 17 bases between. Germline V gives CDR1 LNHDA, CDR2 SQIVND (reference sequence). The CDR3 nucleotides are TGTGCCAGTAGTTACGGGGGGGAAGGCCCTCAGCCCCAGCATTTT. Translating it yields CASSYGGEGPQPQHF.

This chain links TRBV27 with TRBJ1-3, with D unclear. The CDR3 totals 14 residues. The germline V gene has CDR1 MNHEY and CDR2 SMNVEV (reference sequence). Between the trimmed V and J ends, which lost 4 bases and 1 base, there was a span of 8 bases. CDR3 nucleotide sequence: TGTGCCAGCAGTTCGTCGGGGTCTGGAAACACCATATATTTT. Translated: CASSSSGSGNTIYF.

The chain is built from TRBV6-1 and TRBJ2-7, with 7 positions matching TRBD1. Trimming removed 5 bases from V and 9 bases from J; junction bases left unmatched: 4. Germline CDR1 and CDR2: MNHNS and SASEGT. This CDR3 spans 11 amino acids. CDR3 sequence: CASSLRDRQYF. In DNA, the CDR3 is TGTGCCAGCAGTCTCCGGGACAGGCAGTACTTC.

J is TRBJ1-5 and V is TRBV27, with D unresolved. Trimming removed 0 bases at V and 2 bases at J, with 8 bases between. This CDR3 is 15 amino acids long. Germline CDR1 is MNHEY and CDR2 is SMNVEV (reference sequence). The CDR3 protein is CASSLSTGGNQPQHF. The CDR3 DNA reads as TGTGCCAGCAGTTTATCGACCGGGGGCAATCAGCCCCAGCATTTT.

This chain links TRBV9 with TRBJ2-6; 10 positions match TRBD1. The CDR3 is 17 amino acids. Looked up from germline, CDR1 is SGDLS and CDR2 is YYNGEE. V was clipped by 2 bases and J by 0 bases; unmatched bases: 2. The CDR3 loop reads CASSVDRGLSGANVLTF. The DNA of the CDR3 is TGTGCCAGCAGCGTCGACAGGGGGCTCTCTGGGGCCAACGTCCTGACTTTC.

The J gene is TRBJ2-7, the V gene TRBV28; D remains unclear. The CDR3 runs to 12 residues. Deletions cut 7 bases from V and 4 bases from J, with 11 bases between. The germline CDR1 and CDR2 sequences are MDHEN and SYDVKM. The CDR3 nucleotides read TGTGCCAGCACCTCCGCGAAGTACGAGCAGTACTTC. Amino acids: CASTSAKYEQYF.

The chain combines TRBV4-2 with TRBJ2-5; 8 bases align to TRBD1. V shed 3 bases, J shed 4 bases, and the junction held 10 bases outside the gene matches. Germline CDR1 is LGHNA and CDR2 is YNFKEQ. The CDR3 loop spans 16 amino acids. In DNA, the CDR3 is TGTGCCAGCAGCCACCCTCCGGGACAGGCAGGAGAGACCCAGTACTTC. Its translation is CASSHPPGQAGETQYF.

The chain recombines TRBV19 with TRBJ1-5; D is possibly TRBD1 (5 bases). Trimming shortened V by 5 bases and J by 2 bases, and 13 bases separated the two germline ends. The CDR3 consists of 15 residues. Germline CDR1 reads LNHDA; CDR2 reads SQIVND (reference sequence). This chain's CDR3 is CASSPQGFGNQPQHF. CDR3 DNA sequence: TGTGCCAGTAGTCCCCAGGGTTTTGGCAATCAGCCCCAGCATTTT.

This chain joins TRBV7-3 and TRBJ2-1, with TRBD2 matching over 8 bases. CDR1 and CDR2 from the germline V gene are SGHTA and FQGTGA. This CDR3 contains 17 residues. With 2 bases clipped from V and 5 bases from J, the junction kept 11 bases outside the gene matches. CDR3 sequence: CASSLLGGARADNEQFF. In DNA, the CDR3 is TGTGCCAGCAGCTTACTCGGGGGGGCGCGGGCTGACAATGAGCAGTTCTTC.

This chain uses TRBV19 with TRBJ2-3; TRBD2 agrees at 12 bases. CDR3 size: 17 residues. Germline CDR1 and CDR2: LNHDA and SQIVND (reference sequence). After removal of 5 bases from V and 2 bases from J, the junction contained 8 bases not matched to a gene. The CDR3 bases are TGTGCCAGTAGTCAACGGACTAGCGGGGTCATCACAGATACGCAGTATTTT. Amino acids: CASSQRTSGVITDTQYF.

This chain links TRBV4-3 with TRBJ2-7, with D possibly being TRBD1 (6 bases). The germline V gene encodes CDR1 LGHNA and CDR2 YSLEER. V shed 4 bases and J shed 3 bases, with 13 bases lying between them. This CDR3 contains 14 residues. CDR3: CASSLQTGRYEQYF. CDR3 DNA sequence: TGCGCCAGCAGCCTACAGACAGGACGCTACGAGCAGTACTTC.

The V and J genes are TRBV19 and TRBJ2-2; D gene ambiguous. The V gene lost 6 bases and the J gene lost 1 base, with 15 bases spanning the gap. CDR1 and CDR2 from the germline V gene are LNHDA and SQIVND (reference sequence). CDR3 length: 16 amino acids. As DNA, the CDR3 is TGTGCCAGTAGCCCATTATTTAGAATGAACACCGGGGAGCTGTTTTTT. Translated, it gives CASSPLFRMNTGELFF. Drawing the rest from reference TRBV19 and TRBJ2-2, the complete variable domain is DGGITQSPKYLFRKEGQNVTLSCEQNLNHDAMYWYRQDPGQGLRLIYYSQIVNDFQKGDIAEGYSVSREKKESFPLTVTSAQKNPTAFYLCASSPLFRMNTGELFFGEGSRLTVL.

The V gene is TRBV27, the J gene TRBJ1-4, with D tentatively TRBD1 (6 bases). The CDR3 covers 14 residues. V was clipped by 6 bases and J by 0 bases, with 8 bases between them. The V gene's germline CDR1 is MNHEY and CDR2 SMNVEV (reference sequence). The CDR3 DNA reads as TGTGCCAGCAGGGACAGAGCAACTAATGAAAAACTGTTTTTT. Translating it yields CASRDRATNEKLFF.

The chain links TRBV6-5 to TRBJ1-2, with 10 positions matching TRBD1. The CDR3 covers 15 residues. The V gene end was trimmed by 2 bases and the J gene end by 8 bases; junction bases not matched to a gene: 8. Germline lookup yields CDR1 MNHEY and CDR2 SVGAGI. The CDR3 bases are TGTGCCAGCAGTTACGACGGGACAGGGGCCGGAGGCTACACCTTC. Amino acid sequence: CASSYDGTGAGGYTF.